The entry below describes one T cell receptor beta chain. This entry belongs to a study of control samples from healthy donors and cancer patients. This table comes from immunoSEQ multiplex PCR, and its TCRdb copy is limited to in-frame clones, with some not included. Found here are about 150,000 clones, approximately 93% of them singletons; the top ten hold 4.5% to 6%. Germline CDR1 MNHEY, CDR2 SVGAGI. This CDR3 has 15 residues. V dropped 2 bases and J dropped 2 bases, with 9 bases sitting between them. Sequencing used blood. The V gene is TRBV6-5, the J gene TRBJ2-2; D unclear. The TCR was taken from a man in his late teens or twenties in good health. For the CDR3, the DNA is TGTGCCAGCAGTTACGGTATTGGAAACACCGGGGAGCTGTTTTTT. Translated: CASSYGIGNTGELFF.